The 19 T cell receptor beta chains presented below share a single source sample, sequenced in a study of blood T cell repertoires in COVID-19. Using immunoSEQ multiplex PCR, the repertoire was profiled, and TCRdb retains in-frame clones only, with some absent. The profile shows about 270,000 clones, about 88% of them singletons. The sequencing input was PBMCs or T cells enriched from blood (not recorded which). All receptors come from a woman aged 45-65 years who had recovered from COVID-19.

This clone appeared a single time. The V gene is TRBV24-1, the J gene TRBJ2-3; TRBD1 agrees at 9 bases. The CDR3 is made up of 15 amino acids. The junction had 6 bases not matched to a gene; V was cut back by 6 bases and J by 3 bases. Germline V gene lookup returns CDR1 KGHDR and CDR2 SFDVKD. The CDR3: CATSPGQGITDTQYF. The CDR3 region has the DNA TGTGCCACCAGTCCCGGACAGGGGATAACAGATACGCAGTATTTT.

This clone turned up a few times. The chain carries TRBV11-2 and TRBJ1-4; TRBD1 is a possible D gene (5 bases). CDR1 and CDR2 (germline): SGHAT, FQNNGV. V was cut by 1 base and J by 3 bases, with 6 bases left in between. This CDR3 is built from 14 residues. CDR3 protein: CASSLGGANEKLFF. Written as DNA, the CDR3 is TGTGCCAGCAGCTTAGGGGGGGCTAATGAAAAACTGTTTTTT.

This chain joins TRBV7-9 and TRBJ2-1; tentative D call: TRBD1 (5 bases). Germline values: CDR1 SEHNR, CDR2 FQNEAQ (reference sequence). The CDR3 covers 14 residues. Trimming cost V 3 bases and J 5 bases, with 11 bases left between them. DNA of the CDR3: TGTGCCAGCAGCTTGAATACCAGGGACAATGAGCAGTTCTTC. This translates into CASSLNTRDNEQFF.

This chain joins TRBV19 and TRBJ2-5, with no clear D. Per germline, CDR1 LNHDA and CDR2 SQIVND (reference sequence). V lost 4 bases and J 1 base, leaving 7 bases between the germline ends. The CDR3 covers 13 residues. The DNA for the CDR3 is TGTGCCAGTAGTAGGGCGACCCAAGAGACCCAGTACTTC. It yields the protein CASSRATQETQYF.

This sequence joins TRBV2 and TRBJ2-1; TRBD2 might be the D (5 bases). This CDR3 region has 13 residues. Germline V gene sequence: CDR1 SNHLY, CDR2 FYNNEI. Trimming cost V 7 bases and J 8 bases, with 15 bases left between them. The CDR3 reads CASIRESGYEQFF. The CDR3 DNA sequence: TGTGCCAGCATACGGGAATCGGGTTATGAGCAGTTCTTC.

This chain joins TRBV28 and TRBJ1-4; 7 bases line up with TRBD1. J was trimmed by 7 bases and V by 6 bases; bases with no gene match: 11. The CDR3 loop spans 15 amino acids. Germline V lookup: CDR1 MDHEN, CDR2 SYDVKM. The CDR3 region is CASRPPEGAGEKLFF. DNA for the CDR3: TGTGCCAGCAGACCCCCCGAGGGGGCAGGTGAAAAACTGTTTTTT.

This clone was observed a single time. The gene calls are TRBV6-4 and TRBJ2-1; 8 nucleotides align to TRBD2. Trimming at V came to 3 bases and at J to 7 bases, leaving 8 bases not matched to a gene. CDR3 size: 15 residues. Germline CDR1 reads MRHNA; CDR2 reads SNTAGT. CDR3 loop: CASSEGAGGRNEQFF. CDR3 nucleotide sequence: TGTGCCAGCAGTGAGGGGGCGGGGGGTAGGAATGAGCAGTTCTTC.

The rearrangement uses TRBV28 and TRBJ2-3; 10 bases are a match to TRBD2. With V trimmed by 1 base and J by 4 bases, 5 bases remained unmatched. Germline values: CDR1 MDHEN, CDR2 SYDVKM. CDR3 length: 16 residues. The CDR3 DNA sequence: TGTGCCAGCAGTTTATTGTCTAGCGGGAGACCAGATACGCAGTATTTT. It encodes CASSLLSSGRPDTQYF.

There are a few counts of this clone. The J gene is TRBJ1-3, the V gene TRBV28; D call uncertain. CDR3 size: 15 residues. Looked up from germline, CDR1 is MDHEN and CDR2 is SYDVKM. Trimming left V 1 base short and J 0 bases short, with 7 bases between. The CDR3 nucleotides are TGTGCCAGCAGTTTATTATCCAGCTCTGGAAACACCATATATTTT. It is translated as CASSLLSSSGNTIYF.

This clone was seen more than once but under ten times. The chain carries TRBV30 and TRBJ1-6; TRBD1 aligns across 7 bases. Germline V lookup: CDR1 GTSNPN, CDR2 SVGIG (reference sequence). This CDR3 is 15 amino acids long. V gave up 1 base and J gave up 10 bases; unmatched junction bases: 10. CDR3 loop: CAWSGTGSKLSPLHF. The CDR3 region has the DNA TGTGCCTGGAGTGGGACAGGTTCAAAATTATCACCCCTCCACTTT.

Note on this clone: One end of the junction fails to match germline, which may point to a read error. The chain combines TRBV29-1 with TRBJ1-2; the D is unclear. The CDR3 has 13 amino acids. CDR1 and CDR2 from the germline V gene are SQVTM and ANQGSEA. The CDR3 DNA reads as TGCAGCGTCGAAGATCCCCTCGACTATGGCTACACCTTC. Protein: CSVEDPLDYGYTF. Full variable domain (remainder filled in from reference TRBV29-1 and TRBJ1-2): SAVISQKPSRDICQRGTSLTIQCQVDSQVTMMFWYRQQPGQSLTLIATANQGSEATYESGFVIDKFPISRPNLTFSTLTVSNMSPEDSSIYLCSVEDPLDYGYTFGSGTRLTVV.

This chain links TRBV21-1 with TRBJ2-2; no DNA check was done on the table's D call, TRBD2. TRBV21-1 is assigned pseudogene status. CDR3 length: 15 amino acids. The CDR3 DNA reads TGTGCCCTCGGGGGGGAGCGGGTTGACACCGGGGAGCTGTTTTTT. Protein product: CALGGERVDTGELFF.

This clone was detected once. The V and J genes are TRBV28 and TRBJ2-7; 7 bases agree with TRBD1. V shed 3 bases, J shed 4 bases, and the junction held 9 bases outside the gene matches. The germline CDR1 and CDR2 sequences are MDHEN and SYDVKM. There are 15 residues in the CDR3. The CDR3 sequence is CASSFHQGERYEQYF. As DNA, the CDR3 is TGTGCCAGCAGTTTTCATCAGGGGGAACGGTACGAGCAGTACTTC.

As DNA, the CDR3 is TGTGCCAGCAGTTTATTTACCCCAGGTCAGGGGGAAAATTCACCCCTCCACTTT. Its protein product is CASSLFTPGQGENSPLHF. The chain uses TRBV28 and TRBJ1-6, with 7 bases identical to TRBD1. The junction had 13 bases not matched to a gene; V was cut back by 1 base and J by 7 bases. The length of the CDR3 is 18 residues. Germline V lookup: CDR1 MDHEN, CDR2 SYDVKM. The full variable domain, in which reference TRBV28 and TRBJ1-6 provide the parts outside the CDR3, is DVKVTQSSRYLVKRTGEKVFLECVQDMDHENMFWYRQDPGLGLRLIYFSYDVKMKEKGDIPEGYSVSREKKERFSLILESASTNQTSMYLCASSLFTPGQGENSPLHFGNGTRLTVT.

The J gene is TRBJ2-2, the V gene TRBV7-8; D remains unclear. Germline V gives CDR1 SGHVS, CDR2 FQNEAQ. The CDR3 contains 14 residues. V lost 4 bases and J lost 5, with 11 bases in between. The CDR3 nucleotides read TGTGCCAGCAGCTCCCCCCCCCGGACCGGGGAGCTGTTTTTT. This sequence encodes CASSSPPRTGELFF.

The J gene is TRBJ2-3, the V gene TRBV11-3; 8 bases line up with TRBD1. This CDR3 is built from 16 residues. Germline CDR1 and CDR2: SGHNT and YENEEA. Trimming removed 0 bases from V and 0 bases from J; junction bases left unmatched: 2. CDR3 residues: CASSLDGTGSTDTQYF. The CDR3 DNA reads as TGTGCCAGCAGCTTAGATGGGACAGGTAGCACAGATACGCAGTATTTT.

This chain connects TRBV28 to TRBJ1-4; 7 positions match TRBD1. The CDR3 spans 16 residues. CDR1 and CDR2 (germline): MDHEN, SYDVKM. V was clipped by 1 base and J by 1 base; unmatched bases: 3. The CDR3 loop reads CASSLLGGGTNEKLFF. In DNA, the CDR3 is TGTGCCAGCAGTTTATTAGGGGGCGGAACTAATGAAAAACTGTTTTTT.

The J gene is TRBJ1-2, the V gene TRBV7-2; D uncertain. CDR3 length: 16 residues. Per the germline V gene, CDR1 is SGHTA and CDR2 is FQGNSA. V lost 1 base and J lost 2, with 14 bases in between. In DNA, the CDR3 is TGTGCCAGCAGCTTAGATCCCGGAGGGCAGAACTATGGCTACACCTTC. It yields the protein CASSLDPGGQNYGYTF. The full variable domain, in which reference TRBV7-2 and TRBJ1-2 provide the parts outside the CDR3, is GAGVSQSPSNKVTEKGKDVELRCDPISGHTALYWYRQSLGQGLEFLIYFQGNSAPDKSGLPSDRFSAERTGGSVSTLTIQRTQQEDSAVYLCASSLDPGGQNYGYTFGSGTRLTVV.

The chain uses TRBV28 and TRBJ1-4; D is possibly TRBD1 (5 bases). The germline V and J ends were trimmed by 4 bases and 1 base, with 7 bases remaining between them. The CDR3 has 14 amino acids. Looked up from germline, CDR1 is MDHEN and CDR2 is SYDVKM. CDR3 protein: CASSSQETNEKLFF. The CDR3 DNA sequence: TGTGCCAGCAGTTCACAGGAAACTAATGAAAAACTGTTTTTT.